The 23 T cell receptor beta chains presented below share a single source sample, sequenced in a study of T cell responses to AZD1222 COVID-19 vaccine. The protocol was immunoSEQ multiplex PCR, while the TCRdb copy is restricted to in-frame clones and leaves out a portion. The table has some 180,000 clones, approximately 90% seen once. This material consisted of peripheral blood, taken 28 days after the second dose of the MenACWY control vaccine. The receptor set was obtained from an adult who received the MenACWY meningococcal vaccine as a control.

The rearrangement uses TRBV11-2 and TRBJ2-1; 9 bases match TRBD2. Germline assignment: CDR1 SGHAT and CDR2 FQNNGV. The CDR3 totals 15 residues. Trimming took 0 bases from V and 8 from J; bases not matched to a gene: 5. CDR3 sequence (DNA): TGTGCCAGCAGCTTAGATGTTAGCGGGAGCTATGAGCAGTTCTTC. Encoded protein: CASSLDVSGSYEQFF. Filled out from reference TRBV11-2 and TRBJ2-1, the complete variable domain reads EAGVAQSPRYKIIEKRQSVAFWCNPISGHATLYWYQQILGQGPKLLIQFQNNGVVDDSQLPKDRFSAERLKGVDSTLKIQPAKLEDSAVYLCASSLDVSGSYEQFFGPGTRLTVL.

This chain connects TRBV29-1 to TRBJ1-2, with D possibly being TRBD1 (6 bases). The germline V gene has CDR1 SQVTM and CDR2 ANQGSEA. This CDR3 is built from 14 residues. V lost 4 bases and J lost 8, with 20 bases in between. Here the CDR3 DNA reads TGCAGCGTTGCCACTACCGACAGAACAGGGGGCTACACCTTC. This encodes CSVATTDRTGGYTF.

This clone was observed once. V and J are TRBV5-1 and TRBJ2-7, with TRBD1 matching 9 bases. V lost 3 bases, J lost 5 bases, and 9 bases stayed unmatched. This CDR3 region has 15 residues. Germline loops: CDR1 SGHRS, CDR2 YFSETQ. CDR3 in DNA: TGCGCCAGCAGCTACCGGGACAGGGCTCCCCACGAGCAGTACTTC. It translates to CASSYRDRAPHEQYF.

The V and J genes are TRBV5-1 and TRBJ1-2; D remains ambiguous. The length of the CDR3 is 15 residues. Trimming left V 0 bases short and J 8 bases short, with 17 bases between. Germline V gives CDR1 SGHRS, CDR2 YFSETQ. The CDR3 DNA follows: TGCGCCAGCAGCTTGGCCTTTCAAGGAATGGGCGGCTACACCTTC. It specifies CASSLAFQGMGGYTF.

J is TRBJ1-2 and V is TRBV6-5, with a weak D call TRBD1 (5 bases). Germline V lookup: CDR1 MNHEY, CDR2 SVGAGI. V lost 2 bases to trimming and J lost 9 bases, with 13 bases between them. CDR3 size: 13 residues. In nucleotides, the CDR3 is TGTGCCAGCAGTTACGATAGGGGTAGGAGCTACACCTTC. Translation: CASSYDRGRSYTF.

The rearrangement joins TRBV10-3 to TRBJ2-1, with TRBD2 matching over 8 bases. Germline V lookup: CDR1 ENHRY, CDR2 SYGVKD. CDR3 length equals 16 residues. After removal of 3 bases from V and 0 bases from J, the junction contained 4 bases not matched to a gene. CDR3 loop: CAISDAAGGSYNEQFF. CDR3 sequence (DNA): TGTGCCATCAGTGATGCGGCGGGAGGCTCCTACAATGAGCAGTTCTTC.

This clone showed up just once. The rearrangement uses TRBV11-3 and TRBJ2-2, with unresolved D. V was cut by 5 bases and J by 2 bases, with 3 bases left in between. The CDR3 is made up of 12 amino acids. Germline CDR1 SGHNT, CDR2 YENEEA. The DNA for the CDR3 is TGTGCCAGCAGCGGAAACACCGGGGAGCTGTTTTTT. This translates into CASSGNTGELFF.

This chain joins TRBV19 and TRBJ1-2, with 7 bases identical to TRBD1. The V gene's germline CDR1 is LNHDA and CDR2 SQIVND (reference sequence). Trimming cost V 3 bases and J 8 bases; bases outside gene matches: 6. This CDR3 contains 13 residues. In DNA form, the CDR3 reads TGTGCCAGTAGTATTTGGGACAGATGGGGCTACACCTTC. Encoded protein: CASSIWDRWGYTF.

CDR3 sequence: CASSRGQYEQYF. The DNA for the CDR3 is TGTGCCAGCTCACGGGGACAGTACGAGCAGTACTTC. The chain carries TRBV18 and TRBJ2-7; 7 positions agree with TRBD1. The CDR3 consists of 12 residues. Germline values: CDR1 KGHSH, CDR2 LQKENI. The V and J ends lost 4 bases and 4 bases, in that order; junction bases with no gene match: 1.

The chain recombines TRBV7-9 with TRBJ1-6, with TRBD1 matching 7 bases. Germline values: CDR1 SEHNR, CDR2 FQNEAQ (reference sequence). V dropped 3 bases and J dropped 7; count of bases not matched to a gene: 3. The CDR3 contains 14 residues. DNA of the CDR3: TGTGCCAGCAGCTTTCCGGGACAGAATTCACCCCTCCACTTT. It is translated as CASSFPGQNSPLHF.

The V gene is TRBV15, the J gene TRBJ1-3, with 8 bases that match TRBD1. The germline CDR1 and CDR2 sequences are LNHNV and YYDKDF (reference sequence). CDR3 length: 14 amino acids. The V segment lost 6 bases and the J segment 3 bases; nucleotides outside the gene matches: 4. CDR3 bases: TGTGCCACCAGTATCGACAGGGGTGGAAACACCATATATTTT. Translating gives CATSIDRGGNTIYF.

This chain links TRBV19 with TRBJ2-1, with 10 positions matching TRBD2. Germline assignment: CDR1 LNHDA and CDR2 SQIVND (reference sequence). The CDR3 consists of 15 residues. After removal of 5 bases from V and 8 bases from J, the junction contained 9 bases not matched to a gene. The CDR3 DNA follows: TGTGCCAGTAGTTCACCTAGCGGGAGTTTGGATGAGCAGTTCTTC. Translated, it gives CASSSPSGSLDEQFF.

The gene calls are TRBV30 and TRBJ1-2; no clear D. Germline V gene data show CDR1 as GTSNPN and CDR2 as SVGIG (reference sequence). V lost 0 bases and J lost 5, with 16 bases in between. The CDR3 is made up of 15 amino acids. CDR3 in amino acids: CAWSVRGAGAYGYTF. The CDR3 region has the DNA TGTGCCTGGAGTGTACGCGGAGCGGGAGCTTATGGCTACACCTTC. Full variable domain (missing parts from reference TRBV30 and TRBJ1-2): SQTIHQWPATLVQPVGSPLSLECTVEGTSNPNLYWYRQAAGRGLQLLFYSVGIGQISSEVPQNLSASRPQDRQFILSSKKLLLSDSGFYLCAWSVRGAGAYGYTFGSGTRLTVV.

J is TRBJ1-5 and V is TRBV19, with D possibly being TRBD1 (6 bases). This CDR3 spans 17 amino acids. Between the trimmed V and J ends, which lost 1 base and 4 bases, there was a span of 17 bases. Germline-derived CDR1 and CDR2 are LNHDA and SQIVND (reference sequence). CDR3 residues: CASSIGRFGQQNQPQHF. The CDR3 region has the DNA TGTGCCAGTAGTATAGGTAGATTCGGACAGCAGAATCAGCCCCAGCATTTT.

This chain joins TRBV19 and TRBJ1-4; TRBD1 is a possible D gene (5 bases). The CDR3 length is 14 residues. Germline-derived CDR1 and CDR2 are LNHDA and SQIVND (reference sequence). V gave up 3 bases and J gave up 3 bases, with 8 bases separating them. The DNA for the CDR3 is TGTGCCAGTAGTATCGGGGCCGCTAATGAAAAACTGTTTTTT. Its protein product is CASSIGAANEKLFF.

The rearrangement links TRBV19 to TRBJ1-3; no clear D gene. CDR1 and CDR2 from the germline V gene are LNHDA and SQIVND (reference sequence). The CDR3 is made up of 15 amino acids. The germline V and J ends were trimmed by 3 bases and 0 bases, with 9 bases remaining between them. The CDR3 nucleotides are TGTGCCAGTAGTATCCCCCACAGCTCTGGAAACACCATATATTTT. Protein product: CASSIPHSSGNTIYF.

The chain uses TRBV19 and TRBJ1-2, with D perhaps matching TRBD1 (6 bases). CDR3 length equals 13 residues. Trimming left V 6 bases short and J 5 bases short, with 13 bases between. CDR1 and CDR2 (germline): LNHDA, SQIVND (reference sequence). CDR3 loop: CASRGRGGYGYTF. The DNA for the CDR3 is TGTGCCAGTAGGGGCAGGGGAGGATATGGCTACACCTTC.

There are a few counts of this clone. Here the CDR3 DNA reads TGTGCCAGCAGCTCAGGACAGGATGAGACCCAGTACTTC. Translated: CASSSGQDETQYF. This chain uses TRBV7-9 with TRBJ2-5; 7 bases align to TRBD1. CDR1 and CDR2 from the germline V gene are SEHNR and FQNEAQ (reference sequence). V trimming: 4 bases; J trimming: 5 bases; junction bases outside the gene matches: 4. This CDR3 contains 13 residues.

J is TRBJ2-7 and V is TRBV28; D call uncertain. CDR1 MDHEN and CDR2 SYDVKM come from the germline V gene. Deletions cut 6 bases from V and 6 bases from J, with 12 bases between. The CDR3 loop spans 12 amino acids. CDR3 in DNA: TGTGCCAGCAGCCCCTCCCCCATCGAGCAGTACTTC. It translates to CASSPSPIEQYF.

The chain uses TRBV4-3 and TRBJ1-1; possible D gene TRBD1, 6 bases. The germline V gene has CDR1 LGHNA and CDR2 YSLEER. The ends were cut back, 4 bases at V and 4 bases at J, with 25 bases in the middle. The CDR3 is 18 residues long. CDR3 protein: CASSPEGVTGLGSTEAFF. In nucleotides, the CDR3 is TGCGCCAGCAGCCCAGAGGGCGTCACAGGGTTGGGGAGCACTGAAGCTTTCTTT.

This rearrangement joins TRBV15 to TRBJ2-6, with TRBD2 matching over 7 bases. With 4 bases clipped from V and 1 base from J, the junction kept 4 bases outside the gene matches. CDR3 length: 16 amino acids. Germline CDR1 reads LNHNV; CDR2 reads YYDKDF (reference sequence). CDR3 in DNA: TGTGCCACCAGCATCTGGCGGGGGTCTGGGGCCAACGTCCTGACTTTC. Translation: CATSIWRGSGANVLTF.

The chain uses TRBV5-1 and TRBJ1-2, with a weak D call TRBD1 (5 bases). Deletions cut 3 bases from V and 5 bases from J, with 17 bases between. Per the germline V gene, CDR1 is SGHRS and CDR2 is YFSETQ. This CDR3 region has 15 residues. The CDR3 loop reads CASSSHGTTTYGYTF. The CDR3 DNA is TGCGCCAGCAGCTCCCACGGGACCACGACTTATGGCTACACCTTC.

This rearrangement joins TRBV4-1 to TRBJ1-1; no definite D call. The CDR3 sequence is 16 residues long. The V gene's germline CDR1 is MGHRA and CDR2 YSYEKL. Trimming took off 1 base at V and 0 bases at J, with 12 bases between the two ends. The CDR3, as DNA: TGCGCCAGCAGCCAAGTAGGACCGCCGTTGAACACTGAAGCTTTCTTT. Its translation: CASSQVGPPLNTEAFF.